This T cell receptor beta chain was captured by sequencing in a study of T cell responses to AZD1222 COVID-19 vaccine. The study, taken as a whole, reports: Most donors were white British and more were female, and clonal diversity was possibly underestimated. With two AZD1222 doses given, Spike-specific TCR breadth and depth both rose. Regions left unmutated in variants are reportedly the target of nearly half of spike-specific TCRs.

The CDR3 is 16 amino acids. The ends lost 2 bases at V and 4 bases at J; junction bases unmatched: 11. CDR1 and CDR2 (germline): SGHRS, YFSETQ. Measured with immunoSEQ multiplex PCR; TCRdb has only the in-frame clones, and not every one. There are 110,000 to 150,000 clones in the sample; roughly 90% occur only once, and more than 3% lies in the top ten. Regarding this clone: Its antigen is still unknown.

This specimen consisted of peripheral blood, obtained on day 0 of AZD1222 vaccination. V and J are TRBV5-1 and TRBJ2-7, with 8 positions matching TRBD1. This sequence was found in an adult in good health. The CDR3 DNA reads TGCGCCAGCAGCTTACTTAGGGACAGGAGTTTGTACGAGCAGTACTTC. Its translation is CASSLLRDRSLYEQYF.